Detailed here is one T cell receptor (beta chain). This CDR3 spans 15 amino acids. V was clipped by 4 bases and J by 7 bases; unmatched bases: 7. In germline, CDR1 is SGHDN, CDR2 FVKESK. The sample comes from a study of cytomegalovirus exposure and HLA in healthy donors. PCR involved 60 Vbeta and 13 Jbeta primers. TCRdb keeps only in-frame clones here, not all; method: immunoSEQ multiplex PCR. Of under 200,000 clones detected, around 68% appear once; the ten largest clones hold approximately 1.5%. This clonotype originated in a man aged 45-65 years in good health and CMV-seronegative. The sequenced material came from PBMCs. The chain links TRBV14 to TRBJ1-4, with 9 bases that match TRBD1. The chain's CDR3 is CASSRDRAGREKLFF. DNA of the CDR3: TGTGCCAGCAGCCGGGACAGGGCTGGGCGTGAAAAACTGTTTTTT.